This T cell receptor (beta chain) was captured by sequencing in a study of technical replicates of blood from several donors. Sequenced by immunoSEQ multiplex PCR; TCRdb stores in-frame clones only, minus some. The repertoire holds more than 70,000 clones, with roughly 93% as singletons. The ends lost 4 bases at V and 6 bases at J; junction bases unmatched: 20. Germline V gene lookup returns CDR1 ENHRY and CDR2 SYGVKD. The CDR3 is 18 amino acids. The source is a human donor in good health. The V call is TRBV10-3, the J call TRBJ2-7; 8 nucleotides match TRBD1. The sample comprised T cells isolated from PBMCs. CDR3 protein: CAISGVDTGGHTNLEQYF. CDR3 in DNA: TGTGCCATCAGTGGAGTCGATACAGGGGGGCACACGAACCTCGAGCAGTACTTC.